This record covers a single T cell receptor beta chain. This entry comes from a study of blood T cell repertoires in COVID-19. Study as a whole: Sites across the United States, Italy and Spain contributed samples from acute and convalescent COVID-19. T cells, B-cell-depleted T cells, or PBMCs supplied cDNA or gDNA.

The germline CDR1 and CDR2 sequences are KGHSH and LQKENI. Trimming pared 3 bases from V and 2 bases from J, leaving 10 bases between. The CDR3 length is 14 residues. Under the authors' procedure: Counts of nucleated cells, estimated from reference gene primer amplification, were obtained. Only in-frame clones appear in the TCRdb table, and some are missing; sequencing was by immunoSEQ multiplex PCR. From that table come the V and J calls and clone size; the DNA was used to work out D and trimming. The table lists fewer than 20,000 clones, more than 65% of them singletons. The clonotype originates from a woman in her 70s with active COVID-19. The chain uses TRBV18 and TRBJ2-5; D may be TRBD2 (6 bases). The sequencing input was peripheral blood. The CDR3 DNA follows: TGTGCCAGCTCACCTCCAGGGAGGCAAGAGACCCAGTACTTC. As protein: CASSPPGRQETQYF.